One and the same sample provided the 16 T cell receptor beta chains below, sequenced in a study of a mutant IDH1 vaccine in newly diagnosed glioma (dated by TCRdb to the early 2020s). What the time point label conveys for this sample: week 47, end of study. Every vaccine dose consisted of 300 ug of a 20-mer mutant IDH1 peptide in Montanide, administered subcutaneously together with topical imiquimod. These receptors are not linked to any known antigen. Library method: the immunoSEQ multiplex PCR assay. TCRdb mirrors the immuneACCESS table, restricted to in-frame sequences. Some clones are absent from its copies; in checked studies, under half trace to an unresolved V gene, and the reason for the others is unknown. The sample table contains around 30,000 clones; only one count was recorded for roughly 89% of them. The ten largest make up around 13% of the sample. This material consisted of PBMCs, taken from a glioma patient whose treatment included an IDH1 peptide vaccine. The receptors come from a woman in her 30s with glioma.

The gene calls are TRBV7-9 and TRBJ1-1; TRBD1 might be the D (5 bases). The V end lost 6 bases, the J end lost 8 bases, and 13 bases lay between the germline ends. Germline V gives CDR1 SEHNR, CDR2 FQNEAQ (reference sequence). This CDR3 has 12 amino acids. CDR3 in DNA: TGTGCCAGCAGTTCGACAGTGGGGGAAGCTTTCTTT. It specifies CASSSTVGEAFF.

The chain recombines TRBV29-1 with TRBJ2-1, with D tentatively TRBD1 (5 bases). V was trimmed by 2 bases and J by 6 bases, leaving 8 bases between them. Germline assignment: CDR1 SQVTM and CDR2 ANQGSEA. The length of the CDR3 is 12 residues. The CDR3 here is CSVEPRVNEQFF. The DNA of the CDR3 is TGCAGCGTTGAACCCAGGGTCAATGAGCAGTTCTTC.

This chain links TRBV4-1 with TRBJ2-3; D perhaps matches TRBD1 (5 bases). The ends were cut back, 3 bases at V and 2 bases at J, with 15 bases in the middle. The CDR3 covers 16 residues. Germline values: CDR1 MGHRA, CDR2 YSYEKL. The CDR3 coding sequence is TGCGCCAGCAGCCAGCAGGGCCTCGGATTCACAGATACGCAGTATTTT. Protein product: CASSQQGLGFTDTQYF.

The V gene is TRBV7-8, the J gene TRBJ2-3; 7 bases map to TRBD2. The germline V gene has CDR1 SGHVS and CDR2 FQNEAQ. CDR3 size: 18 residues. V lost 7 bases and J lost 0; bases outside the gene matches: 16. The DNA for the CDR3 is TGTGCCAGCATCCCTGGCCGGGCGGGAGACCTTAGCACAGATACGCAGTATTTT. This codes for CASIPGRAGDLSTDTQYF.

The chain combines TRBV30 with TRBJ1-2; 8 bases match TRBD1. Germline values: CDR1 GTSNPN, CDR2 SVGIG (reference sequence). The CDR3 spans 14 residues. V lost 4 bases to trimming and J lost 7 bases; unmatched junction nucleotides: 11. The CDR3 here is CAWIGTGRFSGYTF. The CDR3 DNA reads as TGTGCCTGGATCGGGACAGGAAGGTTTTCTGGCTACACCTTC.

This clone appeared a few times. The rearrangement uses TRBV4-2 and TRBJ1-6; tentatively, D is TRBD1 (5 bases). The V end lost 4 bases, the J end lost 8 bases, and 18 bases lay between the germline ends. The CDR3 has 16 amino acids. In germline, CDR1 is LGHNA, CDR2 YNFKEQ. The CDR3 nucleotides are TGTGCCAGCAGCCCAGCTGGGGCTAGGAAAGATTCACCCCTCCACTTT. This sequence encodes CASSPAGARKDSPLHF.

V gene TRBV19 combines with J gene TRBJ1-1; D is unclear. CDR1 is LNHDA and CDR2 is SQIVND in the germline V gene (reference sequence). This CDR3 region has 13 residues. V lost 6 bases and J lost 4, with 12 bases in between. DNA of the CDR3: TGTGCCAGTAGCCAACAGATAGGCACTGAAGCTTTCTTT. Its protein is CASSQQIGTEAFF.

The rearrangement links TRBV7-9 to TRBJ1-1, with a weak D call TRBD1 (5 bases). The germline CDR1 and CDR2 sequences are SEHNR and FQNEAQ (reference sequence). The CDR3 has 18 amino acids. Trimming removed 3 bases at V and 0 bases at J, with 20 bases between. The CDR3 reads CASSFSHGRQGMNTEAFF. CDR3 nucleotides: TGTGCCAGCAGCTTTTCCCACGGACGGCAGGGAATGAACACTGAAGCTTTCTTT.

The table lists this clone with a count of one. The chain couples TRBV6-5 to TRBJ2-5; D is unresolved. This CDR3 has 13 residues. The V end lost 6 bases, the J end lost 3 bases, and 11 bases lay between the germline ends. Looked up from germline, CDR1 is MNHEY and CDR2 is SVGAGI. CDR3 DNA: TGTGCCAGCAGCTCCGGCCAAAAAGAGACCCAGTACTTC. This translates into CASSSGQKETQYF.

This chain uses TRBV7-2 with TRBJ2-3; no firm D call. This CDR3 contains 13 residues. Germline V CDR1 and CDR2: SGHTA, FQGNSA. Between the trimmed V and J ends, which lost 1 base and 5 bases, there was a span of 7 bases. The CDR3 loop is CASSLGPVDTQYF. The CDR3 DNA sequence: TGTGCCAGCAGCTTAGGACCCGTAGATACGCAGTATTTT.

This clone was observed a handful of times. This sequence joins TRBV6-6 and TRBJ1-1; D is possibly TRBD1 (6 bases). V lost 5 bases and J 0 bases, leaving 10 bases between the germline ends. Germline assignment: CDR1 MNHNY and CDR2 SVGAGI (reference sequence). The CDR3 is 14 amino acids. CDR3 coding DNA: TGTGCCAGCAGTCCCGGACAGATGAACACTGAAGCTTTCTTT. Encoded protein: CASSPGQMNTEAFF.

This chain links TRBV7-2 with TRBJ2-7; TRBD2 aligns across 9 bases. Germline CDR1 is SGHTA and CDR2 is FQGNSA. The CDR3 is 15 residues long. With V trimmed by 3 bases and J by 2 bases, 5 bases remained unmatched. CDR3: CASSFSGGETYEQYF. The CDR3 DNA is TGTGCCAGCAGCTTTAGCGGGGGCGAAACCTACGAGCAGTACTTC.

The chain employs TRBV11-2 and TRBJ1-4; TRBD1 might be the D (5 bases). The CDR3 runs 14 residues. Germline CDR1 is SGHAT and CDR2 is FQNNGV. Between the trimmed V and J ends, which lost 1 base and 8 bases, there was a span of 11 bases. This CDR3 is CASSLGVRGEKLFF. The CDR3 DNA reads as TGTGCCAGCAGCTTAGGGGTTCGGGGGGAAAAACTGTTTTTT.

CDR3 DNA: TGTGCCAGCAGCCATGAACAGGGGGGAGCTTTCTTT. It encodes CASSHEQGGAFF. The chain is built from TRBV9 and TRBJ1-1; 8 bases map to TRBD1. In germline, CDR1 is SGDLS, CDR2 YYNGEE. This CDR3 is built from 12 residues. Trimming at V came to 4 bases and at J to 10 bases, leaving 6 bases not matched to a gene.

The genes are TRBV5-1 and TRBJ2-2, with 8 bases identical to TRBD2. This CDR3 is 16 amino acids long. V gave up 4 bases and J gave up 7 bases; unmatched junction bases: 12. Germline V gene lookup returns CDR1 SGHRS and CDR2 YFSETQ. CDR3 sequence reads: CASSGHPGGGGGELFF. The CDR3 DNA is TGCGCCAGCAGCGGGCACCCCGGGGGGGGCGGCGGGGAGCTGTTTTTT.

This chain links TRBV5-1 with TRBJ2-5; D not resolved. The CDR3 covers 14 residues. The V end was cut by 4 bases, the J end by 1 base, with 11 bases between. Per germline, CDR1 SGHRS and CDR2 YFSETQ. The CDR3 sequence: CASSPTPTQETQYF. The DNA for the CDR3 is TGCGCCAGCAGCCCCACCCCGACCCAAGAGACCCAGTACTTC.